This paragraph reports one TCR beta chain. This sample is drawn from a study of cytomegalovirus exposure and HLA in healthy donors. PCR amplification relied on 60 Vbeta primers (plus 13 Jbeta primers). Some clones are missing from TCRdb's copy, which holds only in-frame ones; the method was immunoSEQ multiplex PCR. The sample shows about 150,000 clones, around 79% of them seen only once. Trimming took 5 bases from V and 2 from J; bases not matched to a gene: 5. In germline, CDR1 is SGHAT, CDR2 FQNNGV. This CDR3 comprises 15 residues. The rearrangement links TRBV11-2 to TRBJ1-3, with 8 bases aligning to TRBD1. The sequencing sample was made of PBMCs. This receptor was identified in a human donor in good health. CDR3 residues: CASSETTGAGNTIYF. DNA for the CDR3: TGTGCCAGCAGCGAAACGACAGGGGCTGGAAACACCATATATTTT.